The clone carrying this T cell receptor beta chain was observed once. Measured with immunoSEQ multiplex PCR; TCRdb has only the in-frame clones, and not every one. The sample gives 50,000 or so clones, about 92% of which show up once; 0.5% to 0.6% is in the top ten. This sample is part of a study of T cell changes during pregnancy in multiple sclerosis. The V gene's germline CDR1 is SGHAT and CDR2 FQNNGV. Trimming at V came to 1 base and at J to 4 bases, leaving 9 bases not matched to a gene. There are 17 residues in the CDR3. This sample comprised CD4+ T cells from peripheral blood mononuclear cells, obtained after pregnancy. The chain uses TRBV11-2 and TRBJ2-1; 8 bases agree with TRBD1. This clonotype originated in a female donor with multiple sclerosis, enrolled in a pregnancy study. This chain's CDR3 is CASSLGPRTGIYNEQFF. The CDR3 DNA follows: TGTGCCAGCAGCTTAGGGCCGAGGACAGGGATATACAATGAGCAGTTCTTC.